This T cell receptor beta chain was profiled in a study of T cell clonality in common variable immunodeficiency. The V and J ends lost 3 bases and 1 base respectively, with 6 bases between them. The CDR3 is 13 amino acids. CDR1 and CDR2 (germline): SGHTA, FQGNSA. Here immunoSEQ multiplex PCR was the method, and the copy in TCRdb shows in-frame clones only, minus some. The sample shows about 41,000 clones, no singletons; the ten largest hold 1.3% to 1.5%. General study findings and limits: Authors noted CVID clonality's cause needs subpopulation repertoire sequencing. Links between repertoire features and CVID complications were heterogeneity-limited. Shared TCRbeta clones were fewer between CVID subjects than controls. CVID subjects had higher TCRbeta clonality than healthy controls, most marked in about a third.

This clone came up many times. Its antigen is not identified. From the germline J gene comes the end of the CDR3, since the read stops 3 residues before it. Sample: peripheral blood mononuclear cells. The rearrangement joins TRBV7-2 to TRBJ1-1; no definite D call. The receptor was derived from a person aged 18 to 70 in good health. CDR3 residues: CASSFKQNTEAFF. The sequenced CDR3 bases are TGTGCCAGCAGCTTCAAACAGAACACTGAA.